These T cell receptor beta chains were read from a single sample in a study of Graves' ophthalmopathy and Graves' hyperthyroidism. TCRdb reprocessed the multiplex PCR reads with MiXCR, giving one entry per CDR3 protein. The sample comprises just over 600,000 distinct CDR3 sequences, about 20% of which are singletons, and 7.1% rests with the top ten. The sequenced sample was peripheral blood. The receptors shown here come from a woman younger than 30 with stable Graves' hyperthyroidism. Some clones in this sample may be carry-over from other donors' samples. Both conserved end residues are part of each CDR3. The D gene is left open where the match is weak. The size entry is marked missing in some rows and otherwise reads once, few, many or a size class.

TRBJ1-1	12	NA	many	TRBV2	CATGPPGTEAFF	TGTGCCACTGGACCCCCTGGGACTGAAGCTTTCTTT
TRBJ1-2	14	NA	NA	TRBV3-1	CASSQVKSPYGYTF	TGTGCCAGCAGCCAAGTGAAATCTCCATATGGCTACACCTTC
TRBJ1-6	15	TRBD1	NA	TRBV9	CASSVGTGYNSPLHF	TGTGCCAGCAGCGTGGGGACAGGGTACAATTCACCCCTCCACTTT
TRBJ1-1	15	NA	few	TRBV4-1	CASSQDFSRLTEAFF	TGCGCCAGCAGCCAAGATTTCAGCAGGTTAACTGAAGCTTTCTTT
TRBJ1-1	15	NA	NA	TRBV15	CATSKINRPNTEAFF	TGTGCCACCAGCAAAATCAACCGTCCGAACACTGAAGCTTTCTTT
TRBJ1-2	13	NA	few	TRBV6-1	CASSDTGWTGYTF	TGTGCCAGCAGTGACACAGGGTGGACTGGCTACACCTTC
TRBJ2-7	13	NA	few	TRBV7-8	CASSLVKGYEQYF	TGTGCCAGCAGCTTAGTTAAGGGCTACGAGCAGTACTTC
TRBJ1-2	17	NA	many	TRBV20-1	CSARDLVTTDRADGYTF	TGCAGTGCTAGAGATCTAGTGACCACAGACCGAGCAGATGGCTACACCTTC
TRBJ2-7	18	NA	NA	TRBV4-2	CASSQDLWISGEPYEQYF	TGTGCCAGCAGCCAAGATCTTTGGATATCGGGGGAACCCTACGAGCAGTACTTC
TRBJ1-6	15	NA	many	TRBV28	CASSLRGAGYSPLHF	TGTGCCAGCAGCCTGCGGGGGGCAGGGTATTCACCCCTCCACTTT
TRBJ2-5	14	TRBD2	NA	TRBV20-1	CSASWGLAGETQYF	TGCAGTGCTAGTTGGGGACTAGCTGGAGAGACCCAGTACTTC